The next 28 T cell receptor beta chains were all read from a single sample in a study of T cell responses to AZD1222 COVID-19 vaccine. The assay was immunoSEQ multiplex PCR, and TCRdb's table has in-frame clones only and misses some. Here the sample spans 100,000 to 130,000 clones, around nine tenths being singletons. Sequenced material: peripheral blood, taken 28 days after the second AZD1222 dose. The source is an adult who received the AZD1222 COVID-19 vaccine.

This chain uses TRBV19 with TRBJ2-2, with D perhaps matching TRBD1 (5 bases). Germline V lookup: CDR1 LNHDA, CDR2 SQIVND (reference sequence). The CDR3 extends over 17 amino acids. Trimming took 1 base from V and 6 from J, leaving 18 bases between them. CDR3 sequence (DNA): TGTGCCAGTAGTATAGGGGGCCGACCGGGTTACGCCGGGGAGCTGTTTTTT. Amino acid sequence: CASSIGGRPGYAGELFF.

CDR3 bases: TGTGCCAGCAGGCTAGCGGGAGGACGAGAGACCCAGTACTTC. Its protein is CASRLAGGRETQYF. The V and J genes are TRBV7-2 and TRBJ2-5; 11 nucleotides align to TRBD2. Germline assignment: CDR1 SGHTA and CDR2 FQGNSA. This CDR3 comprises 14 residues. V lost 6 bases and J lost 4; bases outside the gene matches: 4.

The chain uses TRBV6-4 and TRBJ2-2; no clear D gene. The germline gives CDR1 MRHNA, CDR2 SNTAGT. The germline V and J ends were trimmed by 3 bases and 3 bases, with 8 bases remaining between them. The CDR3 is 14 residues long. The CDR3 nucleotides read TGTGCCAGCAGTGATCAGCAGCACACCGGGGAGCTGTTTTTT. Translated, it gives CASSDQQHTGELFF.

V is TRBV6-5 and J is TRBJ1-1; tentatively, D is TRBD1 (5 bases). The V gene's germline CDR1 is MNHEY and CDR2 SVGAGI. V was pared by 7 bases and J by 4 bases, with 16 bases between. This CDR3 contains 14 residues. The CDR3 is CASTPDRGSTEAFF. The CDR3 region has the DNA TGTGCCAGCACTCCGGACCGGGGCAGCACTGAAGCTTTCTTT.

V is TRBV7-9 and J is TRBJ1-5; 8 bases are a match to TRBD1. CDR1 and CDR2 (germline): SEHNR, FQNEAQ (reference sequence). This CDR3 comprises 17 residues. V lost 5 bases and J lost 1; bases outside the gene matches: 10. The CDR3 DNA is TGTGCCAGCAGCCCCTGGACAGGGTTTCAAAGCAATCAGCCCCAGCATTTT. Protein: CASSPWTGFQSNQPQHF.

This chain links TRBV30 with TRBJ1-4, with D tentatively TRBD1 (5 bases). V gave up 1 base and J gave up 4 bases, with 25 bases separating them. CDR1 and CDR2 (germline): GTSNPN, SVGIG (reference sequence). There are 19 residues in the CDR3. In DNA form, the CDR3 reads TGTGCCTGGAGTGCCCTCCTCTCGTGGGGGTCAGACGATAATGAAAAACTGTTTTTT. Translated, it gives CAWSALLSWGSDDNEKLFF.

In its sample, this clone was seen once. The V gene is TRBV18, the J gene TRBJ1-6; D gene uncertain. CDR1 KGHSH and CDR2 LQKENI come from the germline V gene. The germline V and J ends were trimmed by 5 bases and 10 bases, with 15 bases remaining between them. The CDR3 sequence is 14 residues long. CDR3 amino acids: CASSSDNSGSPLHF. In nucleotides, the CDR3 is TGTGCCAGCTCATCCGATAACAGCGGCTCACCCCTCCACTTT. Complete variable domain (other parts from reference TRBV18 and TRBJ1-6): NAGVMQNPRHLVRRRGQEARLRCSPMKGHSHVYWYRQLPEEGLKFMVYLQKENIIDESGMPKERFSAEFPKEGPSILRIQQVVRGDSAAYFCASSSDNSGSPLHFGNGTRLTVT.

The count of this clone is one. The chain links TRBV19 to TRBJ1-2, with 7 bases fitting TRBD1. The CDR3 contains 15 residues. Germline CDR1 is LNHDA and CDR2 is SQIVND (reference sequence). The V gene end was trimmed by 7 bases and the J gene end by 8 bases; junction bases not matched to a gene: 16. In DNA, the CDR3 is TGTGCCAGTATTCCCACAGGGGCCATCCTGGGGGGCTACACCTTC. Translating it yields CASIPTGAILGGYTF. Combining the CDR3 with reference TRBV19 and TRBJ1-2 gives the whole variable domain DGGITQSPKYLFRKEGQNVTLSCEQNLNHDAMYWYRQDPGQGLRLIYYSQIVNDFQKGDIAEGYSVSREKKESFPLTVTSAQKNPTAFYLCASIPTGAILGGYTFGSGTRLTVV.

J is TRBJ1-5 and V is TRBV7-8; D not resolved. Germline V gene sequence: CDR1 SGHVS, CDR2 FQNEAQ. The CDR3 extends over 13 amino acids. Trimming took 1 base from V and 3 from J, leaving 4 bases between them. CDR3 DNA: TGTGCCAGCAGCTTAGAAGACAATCAGCCCCAGCATTTT. This gives the protein CASSLEDNQPQHF.

CDR3: CASSSRDSHGYTF. In DNA, the CDR3 is TGTGCCAGCAGCTCTCGGGACAGCCATGGCTACACCTTC. The rearrangement uses TRBV7-9 and TRBJ1-2; 7 positions match TRBD1. Germline V lookup: CDR1 SEHNR, CDR2 FQNEAQ (reference sequence). The CDR3 is 13 residues long. The junction had 5 bases not matched to a gene; V was cut back by 4 bases and J by 6 bases.

V usage is TRBV5-6 and J usage is TRBJ1-1; no reliable D call. The CDR3 covers 15 residues. V was pared by 0 bases and J by 3 bases, with 12 bases between. Per germline, CDR1 SGHDT and CDR2 YYEEEE. CDR3 DNA sequence: TGTGCCAGCAGCTTGGGTTCCGGGTTCGACACTGAAGCTTTCTTT. This gives the protein CASSLGSGFDTEAFF.

CDR3 sequence reads: CASSLAGGNTEAFF. CDR3 DNA: TGTGCCAGCAGTTTAGCAGGGGGGAACACTGAAGCTTTCTTT. The chain is built from TRBV28 and TRBJ1-1; 7 positions match TRBD1. This CDR3 has 14 residues. Germline V gene data show CDR1 as MDHEN and CDR2 as SYDVKM. V shed 2 bases and J 1 base; nucleotides not matched to a gene: 1.

This chain connects TRBV7-9 to TRBJ1-4; 7 nucleotides match TRBD1. The CDR3 runs to 15 residues. Germline V gene sequence: CDR1 SEHNR, CDR2 FQNEAQ (reference sequence). J lost 6 bases, V lost 5 bases, and 9 bases had no gene match. CDR3 in DNA: TGTGCCAGCAGCGTCGGGACAGATTATGATGAAAAACTGTTTTTT. This encodes CASSVGTDYDEKLFF.

This sequence joins TRBV7-9 and TRBJ1-5; D gene unclear. V shed 3 bases and J shed 2 bases, with 14 bases lying between them. The germline V gene encodes CDR1 SEHNR and CDR2 FQNEAQ (reference sequence). The CDR3 is 16 residues long. CDR3 sequence: CASSFGTVGGNQPQHF. DNA for the CDR3: TGTGCCAGCAGCTTTGGTACAGTAGGAGGCAATCAGCCCCAGCATTTT.

The genes are TRBV5-4 and TRBJ1-1; 9 bases match TRBD1. The germline V gene has CDR1 SGHNT and CDR2 YYREEE (reference sequence). The CDR3 has 15 residues. V dropped 5 bases and J dropped 1; count of bases not matched to a gene: 6. CDR3 sequence reads: CASSPRDRENTEAFF. CDR3 sequence (DNA): TGTGCCAGCAGTCCCCGGGACAGGGAGAACACTGAAGCTTTCTTT.

This sequence joins TRBV6-5 and TRBJ2-7, with D maybe TRBD1 (5 bases). This CDR3 is built from 13 residues. Trimming pared 4 bases from V and 4 bases from J, leaving 11 bases between. Looked up from germline, CDR1 is MNHEY and CDR2 is SVGAGI. Here the CDR3 DNA reads TGTGCCAGCAGTTGGCAGGGCTGGTACGAGCAGTACTTC. Translation gives CASSWQGWYEQYF.

The genes are TRBV11-2 and TRBJ2-1; D not resolved. Germline V gene sequence: CDR1 SGHAT, CDR2 FQNNGV. The CDR3 loop spans 11 amino acids. V was pared by 3 bases and J by 10 bases, with 7 bases between. The CDR3 spells CASSLGWEQFF. The CDR3, as DNA: TGTGCCAGCAGCTTGGGCTGGGAGCAGTTCTTC.

The chain recombines TRBV7-9 with TRBJ2-5; no clear D. V lost 0 bases and J 4 bases, leaving 15 bases between the germline ends. CDR1 and CDR2 (germline): SEHNR, FQNEAQ (reference sequence). This CDR3 is built from 16 residues. The CDR3 nucleotides read TGTGCCAGCAGCTTAGCGCCGGCCGCTGAGACAGAGACCCAGTACTTC. Protein product: CASSLAPAAETETQYF.

This clone has a single count. The chain couples TRBV27 to TRBJ2-7; TRBD2 matches 8 bases. J was trimmed by 7 bases and V by 6 bases; bases with no gene match: 20. This CDR3 region has 17 residues. Germline V CDR1 and CDR2: MNHEY, SMNVEV (reference sequence). CDR3 amino acids: CASSSRRLAGGLGEQYF. The CDR3, as DNA: TGTGCCAGCAGCTCCCGCCGATTGGCGGGAGGTCTCGGGGAGCAGTACTTC.

This clone showed up just once. Here the CDR3 DNA reads TGTGCCAGCAGTCTTAGGAGAACTGAAGCTTTCTTT. Its translation: CASSLRRTEAFF. The V call is TRBV6-2 or TRBV6-3, the J call TRBJ1-1; D is unclear. The V gene's germline CDR1 is MNHEY and CDR2 SVGEGT. The CDR3 has 12 amino acids. Trimming took off 5 bases at V and 5 bases at J, with 9 bases between the two ends.

The V call is TRBV19, the J call TRBJ1-1; D unresolved. This CDR3 is built from 14 residues. The germline gives CDR1 LNHDA, CDR2 SQIVND (reference sequence). V was clipped by 9 bases and J by 0 bases, with 14 bases between them. In DNA form, the CDR3 reads TGTGCCAGCGCAACAGAAAACATGAACACTGAAGCTTTCTTT. The encoded protein is CASATENMNTEAFF. The full variable domain, completed using reference TRBV19 and TRBJ1-1, is DGGITQSPKYLFRKEGQNVTLSCEQNLNHDAMYWYRQDPGQGLRLIYYSQIVNDFQKGDIAEGYSVSREKKESFPLTVTSAQKNPTAFYLCASATENMNTEAFFGQGTRLTVV.

The rearrangement links TRBV4-2 to TRBJ2-7, with a tentative D call TRBD2 (6 bases). Germline CDR1 is LGHNA and CDR2 is YNFKEQ. V lost 1 base to trimming and J lost 3 bases, with 16 bases between them. The CDR3 contains 16 residues. CDR3 amino acids: CASSQVLAGSNYEQYF. The CDR3 DNA reads TGTGCCAGCAGCCAAGTTCTGGCGGGGAGTAACTACGAGCAGTACTTC.

This clone showed up just once. V is TRBV7-9 and J is TRBJ2-5, with 7 bases aligning to TRBD2. V lost 0 bases to trimming and J lost 5 bases; unmatched junction nucleotides: 12. There are 17 residues in the CDR3. CDR1 is SEHNR and CDR2 is FQNEAQ in the germline V gene (reference sequence). CDR3 in amino acids: CASSLALTSEVGETQYF. CDR3 DNA: TGTGCCAGCAGCTTAGCGCTAACTAGCGAGGTGGGGGAGACCCAGTACTTC.

The chain carries TRBV5-6 and TRBJ1-5, with TRBD1 as a possible D gene (5 bases). The CDR3 runs to 15 residues. V was cut by 0 bases and J by 0 bases, with 7 bases left in between. CDR1 is SGHDT and CDR2 is YYEEEE in the germline V gene. This CDR3 is CASSLARASNQPQHF. The CDR3 DNA reads as TGTGCCAGCAGCTTGGCCAGGGCTAGCAATCAGCCCCAGCATTTT. The full variable domain, its missing parts supplied by reference TRBV5-6 and TRBJ1-5, is DAGVTQSPTHLIKTRGQQVTLRCSPKSGHDTVSWYQQALGQGPQFIFQYYEEEERQRGNFPDRFSGHQFPNYSSELNVNALLLGDSALYLCASSLARASNQPQHFGDGTRLSIL.

The rearrangement links TRBV28 to TRBJ1-4, with D possibly TRBD1 on 5 matching bases. Germline V gene data show CDR1 as MDHEN and CDR2 as SYDVKM. Trimming left V 2 bases short and J 4 bases short, with 11 bases between. This CDR3 region has 15 residues. CDR3 region: CASSLGDRRNEKLFF. CDR3 nucleotides: TGTGCCAGCAGTTTAGGGGACCGCCGTAATGAAAAACTGTTTTTT. The full variable domain, with the rest looked up from reference TRBV28 and TRBJ1-4, is DVKVTQSSRYLVKRTGEKVFLECVQDMDHENMFWYRQDPGLGLRLIYFSYDVKMKEKGDIPEGYSVSREKKERFSLILESASTNQTSMYLCASSLGDRRNEKLFFGSGTQLSVL.

The V and J genes are TRBV6-5 and TRBJ1-1; 11 bases line up with TRBD1. The CDR3 consists of 14 residues. Germline CDR1 MNHEY, CDR2 SVGAGI. V dropped 6 bases and J dropped 5; count of bases not matched to a gene: 5. In nucleotides, the CDR3 is TGTGCCAGCAGCTCCGGGACAGGGGGGACTGAAGCTTTCTTT. Its protein is CASSSGTGGTEAFF.

This clone was observed a single time. The chain carries TRBV18 and TRBJ1-1; D is undetermined. Trimming took off 2 bases at V and 4 bases at J, with 5 bases between the two ends. This CDR3 has 12 amino acids. In germline, CDR1 is KGHSH, CDR2 LQKENI. The CDR3 nucleotides read TGTGCCAGCTCACCAATGGGCACTGAAGCTTTCTTT. Translated: CASSPMGTEAFF.

The rearrangement links TRBV5-1 to TRBJ2-5, with a weak D call TRBD2 (6 bases). Germline assignment: CDR1 SGHRS and CDR2 YFSETQ. This CDR3 has 14 residues. V gave up 4 bases and J gave up 3 bases, with 13 bases separating them. The CDR3 reads CASSPPGLEETQYF. The DNA for the CDR3 is TGCGCCAGCAGCCCACCGGGACTGGAAGAGACCCAGTACTTC.